A selection of T cell receptor beta chains follows, all from one sample in a study of shared clonotypes between healthy human individuals. Profiling relied on immunoSEQ multiplex PCR, and the TCRdb table lists in-frame clones only, not all of them. Among more than 900,000 clones listed, around 78% were seen once. Sequences were obtained from memory CD4+ T cells from PBMCs. The receptors stem from a man between 18 and 35 years old in good health. Some clones in this sample may be carry-over from other donors' samples. The CDR3 runs from the conserved cysteine through the conserved F or W. A D gene is named only where the DNA matches it firmly. A row's size may be missing; if present it is once, few, many or a size class.

clone size,J gene,V gene,D gene,CDR3 DNA,CDR3 protein
NA,TRBJ2-7,TRBV18,NA,TGTGCCAGCTCCCTCGCTTTTGGGGGAGGGGGCGAGCAGTACTTC,CASSLAFGGGGEQYF
once,TRBJ1-1,TRBV5-1,NA,TGCGCCAGCAGCTTGGCCGGGGGTCCCACTGAAGCTTTCTTT,CASSLAGGPTEAFF
NA,TRBJ2-3,TRBV5-1,NA,TGCGCCAGCAGGGGGGATAGGGGCACAGATACGCAGTATTTT,CASRGDRGTDTQYF
few,TRBJ2-3,TRBV14,TRBD2,TGTGCCAGCAGCCAAGTGGGTAGCGGGAGTATTCGCGGGCAGTATTTT,CASSQVGSGSIRGQYF
NA,TRBJ2-7,TRBV27,NA,TGTGCCAGCAGTTTAGCGTCGGTCGGGGACTACGAGCAGTACTTC,CASSLASVGDYEQYF
NA,TRBJ1-2,TRBV4-2,NA,TGTGCCAGCAGCCAAGCTTCGGACAGTTTCTATGGCTACACCTTC,CASSQASDSFYGYTF
NA,TRBJ2-7,TRBV5-8,TRBD1,TGTGCCAGCAGGGAGACAGGGGGCTACGAGCAGTACTTC,CASRETGGYEQYF
NA,TRBJ1-1,TRBV28,NA,TGTGCCAGCGGTCGCACTGAAGCTTTCTTT,CASGRTEAFF
NA,TRBJ2-5,TRBV29-1,NA,TGCAGCGTCGCCATCGGCAGAAAAGAGACCCAGTACTTC,CSVAIGRKETQYF
NA,TRBJ2-7,TRBV2,TRBD2,TGTGCCAGCAGTGGACTAGCTGGCGAGCAGTACTTC,CASSGLAGEQYF
NA,TRBJ2-1,TRBV6-5,TRBD2,TGTGCCAGCAGTTATCTAGCGGGAGATGAGCAGTTCTTC,CASSYLAGDEQFF
NA,TRBJ2-3,TRBV5-1,TRBD2,TGCGCCAGCAGCCCTAGAGGTGGTAGCGGGAGTTCCACAGATACGCAGTATTTT,CASSPRGGSGSSTDTQYF
NA,TRBJ2-7,TRBV5-1,NA,TGCGCCAGCAGCTTAACCGGGCCCCAAGGCGAGCAGTACTTC,CASSLTGPQGEQYF
NA,TRBJ2-7,TRBV5-1,NA,TGCGCCAGCAGCTTGGCAGTAGGGTCCCACTACGAGCAGTACTTC,CASSLAVGSHYEQYF